A single sample gave rise to the 22 T cell receptor beta chains below, sequenced in a study of cytomegalovirus exposure and HLA in healthy donors. With 60 Vbeta and 13 Jbeta primers, the PCR was carried out. Data came from immunoSEQ multiplex PCR; TCRdb stores just in-frame clones and leaves some out. The repertoire consists of around 140,000 clones, with 60% to 80% occurring once and the leading ten covering 3.3%. Sequences were obtained from PBMCs. The receptors shown here come from a man aged 40-49 years in good health and CMV-seronegative.

The rearrangement uses TRBV18 and TRBJ2-2; 8 bases map to TRBD1. This CDR3 has 15 amino acids. With 3 bases clipped from V and 4 bases from J, the junction kept 4 bases outside the gene matches. Germline V lookup: CDR1 KGHSH, CDR2 LQKENI. The CDR3 here is CASSPRTGPTGELFF. For the CDR3, the DNA is TGTGCCAGCTCACCTCGGACAGGGCCCACCGGGGAGCTGTTTTTT. The full variable domain, in which reference TRBV18 and TRBJ2-2 provide the parts outside the CDR3, is NAGVMQNPRHLVRRRGQEARLRCSPMKGHSHVYWYRQLPEEGLKFMVYLQKENIIDESGMPKERFSAEFPKEGPSILRIQQVVRGDSAAYFCASSPRTGPTGELFFGEGSRLTVL.

The rearrangement uses TRBV5-5 and TRBJ1-2, with D perhaps TRBD1 (6 bases). Germline-derived CDR1 and CDR2 are SGHKS and YYEKEE (reference sequence). This CDR3 contains 13 residues. With 6 bases removed from V and 4 bases from J, the gap between germline ends came to 13 bases. The CDR3 DNA sequence: TGTGCCAGCACCACACAGGGTCCCTATGGCTACACCTTC. Translating gives CASTTQGPYGYTF.

The chain is built from TRBV6-6 and TRBJ2-5, with D maybe TRBD1 (6 bases). This CDR3 is 14 amino acids long. The germline V gene has CDR1 MNHNY and CDR2 SVGAGI (reference sequence). V was clipped by 4 bases and J by 2 bases, with 11 bases between them. As DNA, the CDR3 is TGTGCCAGCAGTTTAGAGGGGGTGCAAGAGACCCAGTACTTC. Protein: CASSLEGVQETQYF.

The gene calls are TRBV2 and TRBJ1-1; tentatively, D is TRBD1 (5 bases). V was cut by 7 bases and J by 10 bases, with 25 bases left in between. The CDR3 loop spans 15 amino acids. Germline lookup yields CDR1 SNHLY and CDR2 FYNNEI. CDR3 nucleotides: TGTGCCAGCACTAGTCAGGGCAGGTCGTATGAGCGAGCTTTCTTT. Translating gives CASTSQGRSYERAFF.

The chain has TRBV28 and TRBJ2-5; 7 nucleotides align to TRBD2. CDR1 MDHEN and CDR2 SYDVKM come from the germline V gene. V lost 7 bases and J lost 3; bases outside the gene matches: 8. The CDR3 runs 14 residues. The CDR3 loop is CASIPAGREETQYF. The CDR3 region has the DNA TGTGCCAGCATTCCCGCAGGGAGGGAAGAGACCCAGTACTTC.

The rearrangement joins TRBV7-3 to TRBJ2-6; D gene unclear. The V gene's germline CDR1 is SGHTA and CDR2 FQGTGA. V was clipped by 0 bases and J by 2 bases, with 5 bases between them. The CDR3 has 15 amino acids. CDR3 nucleotides: TGTGCCAGCAGCTTAACGGCCGCTGGGGCCAACGTCCTGACTTTC. This sequence encodes CASSLTAAGANVLTF.

This clone was counted only a few times. The rearrangement uses TRBV5-6 and TRBJ1-6; D ambiguous. The V end lost 8 bases, the J end lost 10 bases, and 22 bases lay between the germline ends. The CDR3 covers 15 residues. Germline V gives CDR1 SGHDT, CDR2 YYEEEE. CDR3 sequence: CASNAEGSVRSPLHF. As DNA, the CDR3 is TGTGCCAGTAACGCCGAAGGGAGCGTGCGCTCACCCCTCCACTTT.

The chain links TRBV5-1 to TRBJ2-7; TRBD2 agrees at 8 bases. CDR3 length: 19 residues. The germline CDR1 and CDR2 sequences are SGHRS and YFSETQ. V dropped 4 bases and J dropped 3; count of bases not matched to a gene: 21. CDR3 protein: CASSPNPPLAGGRIYEQYF. CDR3 sequence (DNA): TGCGCCAGCAGCCCTAACCCGCCCCTAGCGGGTGGAAGGATCTACGAGCAGTACTTC. Variable domain in full (rest from reference TRBV5-1 and TRBJ2-7): KAGVTQTPRYLIKTRGQQVTLSCSPISGHRSVSWYQQTPGQGLQFLFEYFSETQRNKGNFPGRFSGRQFSNSRSEMNVSTLELGDSALYLCASSPNPPLAGGRIYEQYFGPGTRLTVT.

Written as DNA, the CDR3 is TGCGCCAGCAGCCAAGATCAGGGGTTCGGCACAGATACGCAGTATTTT. Residues: CASSQDQGFGTDTQYF. The J gene is TRBJ2-3, the V gene TRBV4-1; maybe TRBD1 (6 bases). V was cut by 0 bases and J by 1 base, with 11 bases left in between. CDR1 is MGHRA, CDR2 YSYEKL, per germline. The CDR3 consists of 16 residues.

The chain is built from TRBV14 and TRBJ2-7; D is unclear. Deletions cut 2 bases from V and 6 bases from J, with 11 bases between. The CDR3 runs to 13 residues. The germline V gene has CDR1 SGHDN and CDR2 FVKESK. CDR3 nucleotides: TGTGCCAGCAGCCAAAAGCTAAACTCCGAGCAGTACTTC. It yields the protein CASSQKLNSEQYF. The complete variable domain, with remaining parts taken from reference TRBV14 and TRBJ2-7, reads EAGVTQFPSHSVIEKGQTVTLRCDPISGHDNLYWYRRVMGKEIKFLLHFVKESKQDESGMPNNRFLAERTGGTYSTLKVQPAELEDSGVYFCASSQKLNSEQYFGPGTRLTVT.

The chain recombines TRBV6-1 with TRBJ1-1; D gene ambiguous. CDR3 size: 12 residues. CDR1 and CDR2 (germline): MNHNS, SASEGT. V shed 7 bases and J shed 7 bases, with 13 bases lying between them. CDR3 sequence reads: CASKKTTNEAFF. CDR3 bases: TGTGCCAGCAAAAAAACCACTAATGAAGCTTTCTTT.

This sequence joins TRBV6-1 and TRBJ1-1; D is uncertain. Germline assignment: CDR1 MNHNS and CDR2 SASEGT. V was pared by 2 bases and J by 0 bases, with 13 bases between. The CDR3 totals 16 residues. This CDR3 reads CASSEPIRGVNTEAFF. CDR3 in DNA: TGTGCCAGCAGTGAACCGATCCGCGGGGTGAACACTGAAGCTTTCTTT.

V usage is TRBV11-2 and J usage is TRBJ1-1; D might be TRBD1 (6 bases). The CDR3 covers 14 residues. Germline V gene lookup returns CDR1 SGHAT and CDR2 FQNNGV. V shed 5 bases and J shed 1 base, with 11 bases lying between them. The CDR3 nucleotides are TGTGCCAGCAGCCAGAAACAGGGGAACACTGAAGCTTTCTTT. Its translation is CASSQKQGNTEAFF.

This clone was detected a few times. The chain employs TRBV6-1 and TRBJ2-5, with 8 bases lining up with TRBD2. Germline trimming cut 8 bases from V and 5 bases from J; bases unmatched to any gene: 10. This CDR3 spans 14 amino acids. Per germline, CDR1 MNHNS and CDR2 SASEGT. The CDR3 loop is CASRTGGLGETQYF. The CDR3 DNA reads TGTGCCAGCCGAACGGGGGGGCTCGGGGAGACCCAGTACTTC.

The chain couples TRBV19 to TRBJ2-6; D gene uncertain. This CDR3 region has 14 residues. V was clipped by 7 bases and J by 1 base, with 8 bases between them. Germline assignment: CDR1 LNHDA and CDR2 SQIVND (reference sequence). For the CDR3, the DNA is TGTGCCAGTACCCAACGGTCTGGGGCCAACGTCCTGACTTTC. Translating gives CASTQRSGANVLTF.

The chain carries TRBV28 and TRBJ2-7, with TRBD1 identical over 9 bases. The J segment lost 4 bases and the V segment lost 3 bases, leaving 7 bases of the junction unmatched. The CDR3 sequence is 15 residues long. Germline CDR1 MDHEN, CDR2 SYDVKM. In DNA, the CDR3 is TGTGCCAGCAGTTTCTTCGGACAGGGGCATTACGAGCAGTACTTC. The encoded protein is CASSFFGQGHYEQYF.

The genes are TRBV11-2 and TRBJ1-1; 7 positions agree with TRBD1. Trimming at V came to 8 bases and at J to 4 bases, leaving 7 bases not matched to a gene. Germline V gene lookup returns CDR1 SGHAT and CDR2 FQNNGV. The CDR3 is 13 residues long. CDR3 nucleotides: TGTGCCAGCTCAATTCAGGGGGGCACTGAAGCTTTCTTT. Its protein product is CASSIQGGTEAFF.

This CDR3 is CASSSGQGDEKLFF. CDR3 DNA sequence: TGTGCCAGCAGCTCAGGACAGGGGGATGAAAAACTGTTTTTT. V usage is TRBV7-2 and J usage is TRBJ1-4, with 10 bases matching TRBD1. Germline trimming cut 4 bases from V and 6 bases from J; bases unmatched to any gene: 2. Germline V gene lookup returns CDR1 SGHTA and CDR2 FQGNSA. The CDR3 runs to 14 residues.

V usage is TRBV15 and J usage is TRBJ1-1; TRBD1 matches at 8 bases. Germline V gene lookup returns CDR1 LNHNV and CDR2 YYDKDF (reference sequence). The CDR3 is 15 amino acids. The trim removed 6 bases at V and 8 bases at J, leaving 14 bases unmatched. DNA of the CDR3: TGTGCCACCAGGGAATCGACAGGGGATTCTCACGAAGCTTTCTTT. Its protein product is CATRESTGDSHEAFF.

The genes are TRBV6-1 and TRBJ1-2; TRBD1 agrees at 9 bases. The CDR3 is 15 residues long. Germline lookup yields CDR1 MNHNS and CDR2 SASEGT. J gave up 4 bases and V 3 bases, and 6 bases lay outside the gene matches. The CDR3 loop is CASSDLTGGAYGYTF. CDR3 coding DNA: TGTGCCAGCAGTGATTTAACAGGGGGCGCCTATGGCTACACCTTC.

This clone was counted a single time. The chain links TRBV11-2 to TRBJ2-3; the match to TRBD2 covers 8 bases. Trimming cost V 1 base and J 1 base; bases outside gene matches: 1. CDR3 length: 15 residues. Germline V gene lookup returns CDR1 SGHAT and CDR2 FQNNGV. The CDR3 DNA reads TGTGCCAGCAGCTTAGCAGCGGGGGGCACAGATACGCAGTATTTT. It encodes CASSLAAGGTDTQYF. The full variable domain, rest sourced from reference TRBV11-2 and TRBJ2-3, is EAGVAQSPRYKIIEKRQSVAFWCNPISGHATLYWYQQILGQGPKLLIQFQNNGVVDDSQLPKDRFSAERLKGVDSTLKIQPAKLEDSAVYLCASSLAAGGTDTQYFGPGTRLTVL.

V usage is TRBV7-3 and J usage is TRBJ2-3; 7 positions agree with TRBD2. The CDR3 is 15 amino acids. The V and J ends lost 5 bases and 2 bases, in that order; junction bases with no gene match: 7. Germline CDR1 SGHTA, CDR2 FQGTGA. The CDR3 bases are TGTGCCAGCAGCCGAGCGGGGCCTTACACAGATACGCAGTATTTT. Amino acid sequence: CASSRAGPYTDTQYF.